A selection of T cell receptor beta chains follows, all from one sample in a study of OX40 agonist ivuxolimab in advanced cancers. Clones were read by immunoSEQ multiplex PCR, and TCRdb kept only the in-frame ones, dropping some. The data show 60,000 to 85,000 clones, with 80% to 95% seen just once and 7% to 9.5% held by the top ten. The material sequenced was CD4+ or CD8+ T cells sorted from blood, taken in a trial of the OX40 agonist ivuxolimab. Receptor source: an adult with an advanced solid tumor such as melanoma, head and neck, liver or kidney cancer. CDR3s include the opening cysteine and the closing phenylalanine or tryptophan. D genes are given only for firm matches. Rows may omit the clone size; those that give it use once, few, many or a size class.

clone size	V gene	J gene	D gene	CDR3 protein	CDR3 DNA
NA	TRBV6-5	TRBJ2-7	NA	CASSYGGGPGYEQYF	TGTGCCAGCAGTTACGGAGGGGGTCCTGGCTACGAGCAGTACTTC
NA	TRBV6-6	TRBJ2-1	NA	CASSLTYNEQFF	TGTGCCAGCAGTTTAACATACAATGAGCAGTTCTTC
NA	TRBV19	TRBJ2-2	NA	CASSIRQEKTGELFF	TGTGCCAGTAGTATACGGCAGGAAAAGACCGGGGAGCTGTTTTTT
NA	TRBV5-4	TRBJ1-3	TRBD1	CASSKDREFGNTIYF	TGTGCCAGCAGCAAGGACAGGGAGTTCGGAAACACCATATATTTT
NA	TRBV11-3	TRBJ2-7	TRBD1	CASSPGQGDYEQYF	TGTGCCAGCAGTCCGGGACAGGGGGACTACGAGCAGTACTTC
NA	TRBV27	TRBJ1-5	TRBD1	CASSPQGVLQPQHF	TGTGCCAGCAGTCCCCAGGGGGTACTTCAGCCCCAGCATTTT
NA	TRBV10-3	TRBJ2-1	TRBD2	CAISESWTSAGATISYNEQFF	TGTGCCATCAGTGAGTCTTGGACTAGCGCGGGGGCGACCATCTCCTACAATGAGCAGTTCTTC
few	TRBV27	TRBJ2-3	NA	CASSTGLDTQYF	TGTGCCAGCAGTACAGGGTTGGATACGCAGTATTTT
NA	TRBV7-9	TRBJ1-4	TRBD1	CASSPPQGDSNEKLFF	TGTGCCAGCTCCCCTCCCCAGGGGGACTCCAATGAAAAACTGTTTTTT
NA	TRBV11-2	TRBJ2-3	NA	CASSLEAGIDTQYF	TGTGCCAGCAGCTTAGAGGCGGGGATAGATACGCAGTATTTT
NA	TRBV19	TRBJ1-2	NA	CASSGEGSYGYTF	TGTGCCAGTAGTGGGGAGGGCTCATATGGCTACACCTTC
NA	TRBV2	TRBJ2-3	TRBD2	CASSEVGLAGATDTQYF	TGTGCCAGCAGTGAAGTCGGGCTAGCGGGGGCAACAGATACGCAGTATTTT
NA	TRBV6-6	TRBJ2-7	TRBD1	CASSYLDRGPDEQYF	TGTGCCAGCAGTTACTTGGACAGGGGGCCGGACGAGCAGTACTTC
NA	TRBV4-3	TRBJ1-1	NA	CASSQDRGHTEAFF	TGCGCCAGCAGCCAAGATCGAGGGCACACTGAAGCTTTCTTT
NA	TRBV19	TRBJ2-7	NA	CASSMQGTYEQYF	TGTGCCAGTAGTATGCAGGGTACCTACGAGCAGTACTTC
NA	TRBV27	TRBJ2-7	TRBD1	CASSFRGPTFYEQYF	TGTGCCAGCAGTTTTAGGGGGCCCACCTTCTACGAGCAGTACTTC
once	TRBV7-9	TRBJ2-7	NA	CASSSSTEYYEQYF	TGTGCCAGCAGCTCCTCGACAGAGTACTACGAGCAGTACTTC
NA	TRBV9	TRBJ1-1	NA	CASSAGTPEAFF	TGTGCCAGCAGCGCGGGGACACCAGAAGCTTTCTTT
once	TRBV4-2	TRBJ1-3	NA	CASSHDGVIVGNTIYF	TGTGCCAGCAGCCATGACGGGGTAATTGTTGGAAACACCATATATTTT
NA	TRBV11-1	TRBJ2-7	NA	CASSLQYRTNEQYF	TGTGCCAGCAGCTTACAGTACCGCACGAACGAGCAGTACTTC
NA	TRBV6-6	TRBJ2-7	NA	CASRTSYEQYF	TGTGCCAGCAGGACTTCCTACGAGCAGTACTTC
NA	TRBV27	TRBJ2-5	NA	CASSSHIGQVVETQYF	TGTGCCAGCAGTTCCCATATCGGGCAGGTGGTAGAGACCCAGTACTTC
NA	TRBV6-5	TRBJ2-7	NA	CASSYSVGEKGHEQYF	TGTGCCAGCAGTTACTCGGTGGGGGAAAAGGGCCACGAGCAGTACTTC
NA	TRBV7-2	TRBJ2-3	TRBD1	CASSSRDSITDTQYF	TGTGCCAGCAGCTCAAGGGACAGTATCACAGATACGCAGTATTTT
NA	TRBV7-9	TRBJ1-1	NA	CASSFGGGTEAFF	TGTGCCAGCAGCTTTGGAGGTGGCACTGAAGCTTTCTTT
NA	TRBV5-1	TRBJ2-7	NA	CASSLAGNEQYF	TGCGCCAGCAGCTTGGCAGGGAACGAGCAGTACTTC
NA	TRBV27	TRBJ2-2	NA	CASSPPELLITGELFF	TGTGCCAGCTCTCCTCCGGAACTGCTAATCACCGGGGAGCTGTTTTTT
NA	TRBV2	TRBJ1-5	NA	CASSEDGGPDQPQHF	TGTGCCAGCAGTGAGGACGGGGGACCCGATCAGCCCCAGCATTTT
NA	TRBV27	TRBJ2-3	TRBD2	CASSFSGGGDTQYF	TGTGCCAGCAGTTTTAGCGGGGGGGGAGATACGCAGTATTTT
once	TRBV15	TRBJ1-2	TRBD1	CATSTQGAGGYTF	TGTGCCACCAGTACACAGGGGGCTGGTGGCTACACCTTC
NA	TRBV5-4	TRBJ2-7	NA	CASSSRGSSYEQYF	TGTGCCAGCAGCTCTAGGGGGAGCTCCTACGAGCAGTACTTC
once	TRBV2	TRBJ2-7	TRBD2	CASSELRSGGASEQYF	TGTGCCAGCAGTGAACTCCGCAGCGGGGGGGCTTCCGAGCAGTACTTC
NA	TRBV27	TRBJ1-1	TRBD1	CASSPGQTEAFF	TGTGCCAGCAGTCCGGGACAGACAGAAGCTTTCTTT
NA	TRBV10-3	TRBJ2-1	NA	CANRDPGDNEQFF	TGTGCCAACCGGGACCCGGGGGACAATGAGCAGTTCTTC
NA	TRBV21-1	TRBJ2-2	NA	CASSKGPPGELFF	TGTGCCAGCAGCAAAGGGCCCCCCGGGGAGCTGTTTTTT
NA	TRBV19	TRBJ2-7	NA	CASSIRREVYEQYF	TGTGCCAGTAGTATACGCCGGGAAGTCTACGAGCAGTACTTC
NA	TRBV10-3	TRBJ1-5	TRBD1	CAISGDDRGSNQPQHF	TGTGCCATCAGTGGGGACGACAGGGGTAGCAATCAGCCCCAGCATTTT
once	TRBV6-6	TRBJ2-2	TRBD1	CASNTGGLNTGELFF	TGTGCCAGCAATACAGGGGGCTTAAACACCGGGGAGCTGTTTTTT
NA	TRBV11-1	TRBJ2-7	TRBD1	CASSLARAWDRSYEQYF	TGTGCCAGCAGCTTAGCGAGAGCTTGGGACAGAAGCTACGAGCAGTACTTC
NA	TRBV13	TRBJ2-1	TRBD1	CASSLVGQGYNEQFF	TGTGCCAGCAGCTTAGTTGGACAGGGTTACAATGAGCAGTTCTTC
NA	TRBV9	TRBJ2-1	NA	CASSNPGSNEQFF	TGTGCCAGCAGTAACCCAGGCTCGAATGAGCAGTTCTTC
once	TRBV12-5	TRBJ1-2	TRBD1	CASGLRDRDGYTF	TGTGCTAGTGGTTTGAGGGACAGGGATGGCTACACCTTC
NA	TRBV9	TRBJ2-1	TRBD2	CASSVVLAGDNEQFF	TGTGCCAGCAGCGTAGTACTAGCGGGCGACAATGAGCAGTTCTTC
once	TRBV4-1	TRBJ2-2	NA	CASSQEGGGGELFF	TGCGCCAGCAGCCAAGAGGGGGGTGGCGGGGAGCTGTTTTTT
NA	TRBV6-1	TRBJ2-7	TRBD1	CASSELGQGAYEQYF	TGTGCCAGCAGTGAATTGGGACAGGGGGCGTACGAGCAGTACTTC
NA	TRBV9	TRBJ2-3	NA	CASSAGGGPDTQYF	TGTGCCAGCAGCGCCGGTGGGGGCCCAGATACGCAGTATTTT
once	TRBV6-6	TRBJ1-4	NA	CASGGPSTNEKLFF	TGTGCCAGCGGGGGCCCCTCGACTAATGAAAAACTGTTTTTT
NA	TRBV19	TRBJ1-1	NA	CASSIGRNTEAFF	TGTGCCAGTAGTATAGGACGGAACACTGAAGCTTTCTTT
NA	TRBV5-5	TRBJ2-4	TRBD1	CASSFGTGLRGPVNIQYF	TGTGCCAGCAGCTTTGGGACAGGGCTTCGGGGGCCGGTGAACATTCAGTACTTC
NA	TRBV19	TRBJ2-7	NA	CASSIAGNLDEQYF	TGTGCCAGTAGTATAGCGGGGAACCTCGACGAGCAGTACTTC
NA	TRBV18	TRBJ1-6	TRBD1	CASSQDRRNSPLHF	TGTGCCAGCTCCCAGGACAGGAGGAATTCACCCCTCCACTTT